A single sample is the source of the 17 T cell receptor beta chains below, sequenced in a study of control samples from healthy donors and cancer patients. Repertoires were generated with immunoSEQ multiplex PCR, while TCRdb's copy carries only in-frame clones and drops some. The table includes approximately 97,000 clones, just under 85% detected once. Sequencing input: blood. The receptor set was obtained from a man younger than 40 in good health.

This rearrangement joins TRBV5-1 to TRBJ2-5; D unresolved. In germline, CDR1 is SGHRS, CDR2 YFSETQ. The CDR3 is 11 residues long. V shed 0 bases and J shed 4 bases, with 1 base lying between them. The CDR3 reads CASSLAETQYF. The CDR3 nucleotides are TGCGCCAGCAGCTTGGCAGAGACCCAGTACTTC.

The CDR3 reads CASSSRQGVNQPQHF. CDR3 bases: TGTGCCAGTAGTTCAAGACAGGGTGTCAATCAGCCCCAGCATTTT. The chain employs TRBV19 and TRBJ1-5; 7 bases align to TRBD1. The CDR3 covers 15 residues. Germline V gene sequence: CDR1 LNHDA, CDR2 SQIVND (reference sequence). Trimming took 5 bases from V and 3 from J; bases not matched to a gene: 7.

Here the CDR3 reads CASSPTGQGLKLVGGSGANVLTF. The CDR3 DNA is TGTGCCAGTAGTCCAACGGGACAGGGGTTAAAGCTAGTGGGGGGCTCTGGGGCCAACGTCCTGACTTTC. This chain uses TRBV19 with TRBJ2-6, with TRBD1 identical over 10 bases. Per the germline V gene, CDR1 is LNHDA and CDR2 is SQIVND (reference sequence). V was pared by 5 bases and J by 0 bases, with 22 bases of the junction left unmatched. CDR3 length: 23 amino acids.

The V and J genes are TRBV5-5 and TRBJ1-1; no firm D call. The ends were cut back, 5 bases at V and 5 bases at J, with 10 bases in the middle. Germline CDR1 is SGHKS and CDR2 is YYEKEE (reference sequence). This CDR3 is built from 12 residues. CDR3 loop: CASSPVSTEAFF. Written as DNA, the CDR3 is TGTGCCAGCAGTCCGGTTTCAACTGAAGCTTTCTTT.

A single count supports this clone. The chain combines TRBV6-1 with TRBJ2-4; D is perhaps TRBD1 or TRBD2 (6 bases each). The germline V and J ends were trimmed by 0 bases and 7 bases, with 16 bases remaining between them. Germline CDR1 and CDR2: MNHNS and SASEGT. The CDR3 length is 16 residues. CDR3 amino acids: CASSEAGGGGGNIQYF. Written as DNA, the CDR3 is TGTGCCAGCAGTGAAGCTGGAGGGGGAGGTGGTAACATTCAGTACTTC.

V gene TRBV6-1 combines with J gene TRBJ2-1, with 7 bases identical to TRBD1. This CDR3 is 14 amino acids long. Germline lookup yields CDR1 MNHNS and CDR2 SASEGT. J gave up 4 bases and V 2 bases, and 2 bases lay outside the gene matches. The CDR3 sequence is CASSEMGQYNEQFF. CDR3 nucleotides: TGTGCCAGCAGTGAAATGGGACAGTACAATGAGCAGTTCTTC.

The V call is TRBV7-6, the J call TRBJ2-2, with 8 bases identical to TRBD1. This CDR3 has 15 amino acids. With 5 bases clipped from V and 5 bases from J, the junction kept 7 bases outside the gene matches. Germline lookup yields CDR1 SGHVS and CDR2 FNYEAQ. The DNA for the CDR3 is TGTGCCAGCAGCGCCACAGGGGGAATGACCGGGGAGCTGTTTTTT. This sequence encodes CASSATGGMTGELFF.

The rearrangement joins TRBV10-3 to TRBJ2-7; 9 positions agree with TRBD1. The V gene's germline CDR1 is ENHRY and CDR2 SYGVKD. This CDR3 region has 15 residues. J lost 4 bases, V lost 3 bases, and 7 bases had no gene match. As DNA, the CDR3 is TGTGCCATCAGTGATAGCCTAGGGACAGGGTACGAGCAGTACTTC. Protein sequence: CAISDSLGTGYEQYF.

This rearrangement joins TRBV2 to TRBJ2-5; D unclear. Germline V gives CDR1 SNHLY, CDR2 FYNNEI. This CDR3 has 14 amino acids. Deletions cut 5 bases from V and 0 bases from J, with 10 bases between. The CDR3 DNA is TGTGCCAGCAGTTTAAGTGACCACCAAGAGACCCAGTACTTC. This sequence encodes CASSLSDHQETQYF.

The chain uses TRBV3-1 (or the pseudogene TRBV3-2) and TRBJ2-7, with D possibly TRBD1 on 5 matching bases. Germline V gives CDR1 LGHDT, CDR2 YNNKEL (reference sequence). There are 14 residues in the CDR3. The V and J ends lost 1 base and 6 bases respectively, with 13 bases between them. The CDR3 DNA follows: TGTGCCAGCAGCCAAGGGGGCTCCGGCGGCGAGCAGTACTTC. This sequence encodes CASSQGGSGGEQYF.

The V gene is TRBV5-4, the J gene TRBJ2-7; tentative D call: TRBD1 (5 bases). Germline V gene data show CDR1 as SGHNT and CDR2 as YYREEE (reference sequence). The CDR3 has 13 residues. Deletions cut 4 bases from V and 0 bases from J, with 8 bases between. CDR3 residues: CASSPDNSYEQYF. DNA of the CDR3: TGTGCCAGCAGCCCGGACAACTCCTACGAGCAGTACTTC. The full variable domain, completed using reference TRBV5-4 and TRBJ2-7, is ETGVTQSPTHLIKTRGQQVTLRCSSQSGHNTVSWYQQALGQGPQFIFQYYREEENGRGNFPPRFSGLQFPNYSSELNVNALELDDSALYLCASSPDNSYEQYFGPGTRLTVT.

Comments on this clone: A read error is likely here: a far larger clone is one base away. The CDR3 spells CASGCSYEQYF. The DNA for the CDR3 is TGTGCTAGTGGTTGTTCTTACGAGCAGTACTTC. This chain uses TRBV12-5 with TRBJ2-7; no clear D. This CDR3 comprises 11 residues. Trimming cost V 4 bases and J 4 bases, with 5 bases left between them. The germline CDR1 and CDR2 sequences are LGHNT and FRNRAP.

The chain combines TRBV5-6 with TRBJ1-1; D uncertain. The CDR3 covers 16 residues. Trimming pared 4 bases from V and 0 bases from J, leaving 16 bases between. Germline V CDR1 and CDR2: SGHDT, YYEEEE. CDR3 nucleotides: TGTGCCAGCAGCCCCCGTATTGAAGGGATGAACACTGAAGCTTTCTTT. Translation: CASSPRIEGMNTEAFF.

The gene calls are TRBV5-6 and TRBJ1-3; D is perhaps TRBD1 (6 bases). The CDR3 has 16 amino acids. CDR1 and CDR2 (germline): SGHDT, YYEEEE. With 2 bases removed from V and 4 bases from J, the gap between germline ends came to 16 bases. Here the CDR3 DNA reads TGTGCCAGCAGCTTTGGGGGCCCTCTTAAAGGAAACACCATATATTTT. Translating gives CASSFGGPLKGNTIYF.

This clone is a singleton in its sample. The chain recombines TRBV5-8 with TRBJ2-3; D ambiguous. Germline assignment: CDR1 SGHTS and CDR2 YDEGEE. V dropped 2 bases and J dropped 3 bases, with 7 bases sitting between them. The CDR3 has 13 residues. The DNA of the CDR3 is TGTGCCAGCAGCTTTGGTTTGACAGATACGCAGTATTTT. It encodes CASSFGLTDTQYF.

The rearrangement links TRBV18 to TRBJ1-5; no reliable D call. CDR1 is KGHSH and CDR2 is LQKENI in the germline V gene. The V end lost 2 bases, the J end lost 7 bases, and 12 bases lay between the germline ends. CDR3 length: 14 amino acids. The CDR3 loop is CASSPGSYGQPQHF. CDR3 nucleotide sequence: TGTGCCAGCTCACCAGGCAGTTACGGACAGCCCCAGCATTTT.

The chain combines TRBV7-3 with TRBJ2-3; D gene ambiguous. V gave up 4 bases and J gave up 4 bases, with 6 bases separating them. CDR1 and CDR2 from the germline V gene are SGHTA and FQGTGA. This CDR3 has 12 amino acids. CDR3 sequence reads: CASSSWADTQYF. In DNA, the CDR3 is TGTGCCAGCAGCTCTTGGGCAGATACGCAGTATTTT.